This T cell receptor (beta chain) was sequenced during a study of beta chain features in type 1 diabetes. Naive, central memory, regulatory and stem cell-like memory cells within the CD4+ compartment were sorted using CD45RO/CCR7/CD25/CD127/CD95/CD27. Germline CDR1 MNHNY, CDR2 SVGAGI (reference sequence). The V and J ends lost 6 bases and 3 bases respectively, with 12 bases between them. CDR3 length: 13 residues. Study findings and constraints: Naive, central memory and Treg TCRB repertoires appeared more alike in patients than in healthy donors. Researchers report that Type 1 diabetes patients had moderately but significantly shorter TCRB CDR3s across all four CD4+ subsets. Insertions were fewer and deletions more numerous at VDJ junctions in type 1 diabetes patients.

The count of this clone is one. Its antigen is not identified. Reverse transcription of all isolated RNA meant that expressed TCRB transcripts were sequenced. The assay was immunoSEQ multiplex PCR, and TCRdb's table has in-frame clones only and misses some. The table has roughly 280,000 clones, about 24% seen once. This clonotype was sampled from a woman in her thirties with type 1 diabetes. Sequencing was carried out using naive CD4+ T cells from blood. The chain couples TRBV6-6 to TRBJ2-7, with D hard to call. The CDR3 DNA sequence: TGTGCCAGCAGAACGATGACTGACTACGAGCAGTACTTC. It translates to CASRTMTDYEQYF.